This T cell receptor (beta chain) was sequenced for a study of cytomegalovirus exposure and HLA in healthy donors. About the study: Across 300 to 400 genotyped donors, just over 80% landed in the Caucasian-associated ancestry cluster. Findings and limits, study-wide: A later analysis found TCR association rates differed by HLA locus, highest for DRB1 and lowest for HLA-C.

The PCR used 60 Vbeta and 13 Jbeta primers. Sequencing used immunoSEQ multiplex PCR; TCRdb keeps in-frame clones, though not all of them. The table shows about 110,000 clones, with about 80% occurring only once. A word on this clone: As yet, its antigen is unknown.

V lost 1 base and J lost 4, with 11 bases in between. The CDR3 runs 15 residues. Germline CDR1 and CDR2: SGHRS and YFSETQ. The sequence came from a man aged 25 to 45 in good health and CMV-seropositive. This chain uses TRBV5-1 with TRBJ2-2; D is ambiguous. The source material was PBMCs. The CDR3 sequence: CASSLSIPGTGELFF. The DNA for the CDR3 is TGCGCCAGCAGCTTGTCGATCCCGGGCACCGGGGAGCTGTTTTTT.